This T cell receptor (beta chain) came from a study of cytotoxic CD8 clonotypes in ibrutinib-treated CLL. Points from the study as a whole: Public clonotypes proved infrequent, and on treatment they shrank or remained steady.

A word on this clone: What it binds is not known.

Unmatched junction bases numbered 3, after V lost 1 base and J lost 4 bases. Germline V gene data show CDR1 as MNHNY and CDR2 as SVGAGI (reference sequence). CDR3 length: 14 residues. Targeted sequencing depth ranged from 1 in 200,000 to 1 in 1 million T cells. TCRdb keeps only in-frame clones here, not all; method: immunoSEQ multiplex PCR. The sample contains about 36,000 clones, about two thirds of which appear only once. The chain combines TRBV6-6 with TRBJ2-5; TRBD2 matches at 7 bases. This clonotype originated in a human donor with chronic lymphocytic leukemia. Sequenced material: PBMCs, taken at disease progression, from a patient treated with ibrutinib. CDR3 protein: CASSYFTSAETQYF. The CDR3 nucleotides read TGTGCCAGCAGTTACTTCACTAGCGCAGAGACCCAGTACTTC.